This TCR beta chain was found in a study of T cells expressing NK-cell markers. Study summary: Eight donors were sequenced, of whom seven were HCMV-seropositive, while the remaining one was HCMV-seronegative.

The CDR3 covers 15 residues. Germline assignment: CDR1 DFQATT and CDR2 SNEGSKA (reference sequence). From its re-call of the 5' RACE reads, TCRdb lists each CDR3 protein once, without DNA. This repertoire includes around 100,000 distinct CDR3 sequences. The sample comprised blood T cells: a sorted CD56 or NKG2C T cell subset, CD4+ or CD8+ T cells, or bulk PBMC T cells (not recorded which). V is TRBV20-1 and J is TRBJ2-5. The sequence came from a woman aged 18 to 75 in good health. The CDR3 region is CSARDRVVGGETQYF.